The T cell receptor (beta chain) described here comes from a study of shared T cell receptors in the human thymus. The data were produced by immunoSEQ multiplex PCR, yet TCRdb's version contains in-frame clones alone and is incomplete. The sample has fewer than 700,000 clones, roughly 90% seen once. The V and J ends lost 1 base and 11 bases, in that order; junction bases with no gene match: 9. Germline V gene sequence: CDR1 SGHKS, CDR2 YYEKEE (reference sequence). This CDR3 is built from 15 residues. These records were also assigned to another study, of human thymus T cells. This second study says: Donors were healthy Finnish infants having corrective surgery for congenital heart defects. Resections from corrective heart surgery provided thymus tissue. Among thymic and blood repertoires, usage of V and J genes appeared biased. Thymic repertoires of unrelated individuals were reported in related research to overlap highly.

The specimen was thymocytes. This receptor was taken from a boy younger than two with a congenital heart defect. The chain couples TRBV5-5 to TRBJ2-7; 13 bases match TRBD2. CDR3 coding DNA: TGTGCCAGCAGCTTGACACTAGCGGGAGGGGTTTTAGAGTACTTC. Residues: CASSLTLAGGVLEYF.